These 17 T cell receptor beta chains share one sample of origin, sequenced in a study of blood T cell repertoires in COVID-19. Method: immunoSEQ multiplex PCR; TCRdb's copy keeps in-frame clones and lacks some. The sample records 35,000 to 50,000 clones, around four fifths being singletons. Sequenced: peripheral blood. These receptors all stem from a woman older than 75 with acute or convalescent COVID-19.

As DNA, the CDR3 is TGTGCCAGCAGTTTACAGGCTTGGGAGACCCAGTACTTC. Its protein is CASSLQAWETQYF. The chain carries TRBV27 and TRBJ2-5; no definite D call. V lost 2 bases to trimming and J lost 5 bases, with 9 bases between them. This CDR3 contains 13 residues. Germline CDR1 is MNHEY and CDR2 is SMNVEV (reference sequence).

This clone was observed once. This chain connects TRBV18 to TRBJ2-1, with 7 bases matching TRBD1. CDR3 length: 16 residues. Trimming cost V 4 bases and J 0 bases; bases outside gene matches: 6. Germline V gene lookup returns CDR1 KGHSH and CDR2 LQKENI. CDR3 nucleotide sequence: TGTGCCAGCTCACTTCCAGGGGGAAGCTCCTACAATGAGCAGTTCTTC. It specifies CASSLPGGSSYNEQFF.

The gene calls are TRBV2 and TRBJ1-5, with D possibly being TRBD1 (6 bases). Germline CDR1 is SNHLY and CDR2 is FYNNEI. The CDR3 has 13 amino acids. The V and J ends lost 4 bases and 6 bases respectively, with 10 bases between them. Written as DNA, the CDR3 is TGTGCCAGCAGTGCTACAGGGTTTCAGCCCCAGCATTTT. This translates into CASSATGFQPQHF.

DNA for the CDR3: TGCGCCAGCAGCCGGGGGGGTTCTGGAAACACCATATATTTT. Translation gives CASSRGGSGNTIYF. The chain is built from TRBV4-1 and TRBJ1-3; possible D gene TRBD1, 5 bases. The CDR3 length is 14 residues. Germline lookup yields CDR1 MGHRA and CDR2 YSYEKL. The germline V and J ends were trimmed by 4 bases and 1 base, with 8 bases remaining between them.

CDR3 loop: CASSQDTVSYEQYF. In DNA, the CDR3 is TGTGCCAGCAGCCAAGACACAGTCTCCTACGAGCAGTACTTC. V is TRBV3-1 (or the pseudogene TRBV3-2) and J is TRBJ2-7; no firm D call. The CDR3 contains 14 residues. The V end was cut by 0 bases, the J end by 0 bases, with 6 bases between. The germline gives CDR1 LGHDT, CDR2 YNNKEL (reference sequence).

V and J are TRBV24-1 and TRBJ2-2; TRBD1 matches at 11 bases. The junction had 3 bases not matched to a gene; V was cut back by 5 bases and J by 5 bases. Germline CDR1 is KGHDR and CDR2 is SFDVKD. This CDR3 spans 15 amino acids. CDR3 amino acids: CATSVGTGGTGELFF. In DNA form, the CDR3 reads TGTGCCACCAGTGTTGGGACAGGGGGAACCGGGGAGCTGTTTTTT.

The chain recombines TRBV19 with TRBJ2-5; a possible D gene is TRBD1 (5 bases). Between the trimmed V and J ends, which lost 5 bases and 3 bases, there was a span of 22 bases. CDR1 is LNHDA and CDR2 is SQIVND in the germline V gene (reference sequence). The CDR3 length is 17 residues. The CDR3 loop is CASSPPVAGSLEETQYF. The CDR3 region has the DNA TGTGCCAGTAGTCCCCCTGTGGCAGGGTCGTTAGAAGAGACCCAGTACTTC.

The V call is TRBV11-3, the J call TRBJ2-3, with 14 nucleotides matching TRBD2. The CDR3 runs to 16 residues. The junction had 5 bases not matched to a gene; V was cut back by 4 bases and J by 5 bases. The V gene's germline CDR1 is SGHNT and CDR2 YENEEA. CDR3 loop: CASSSGTSGGRDTQYF. The CDR3 bases are TGTGCCAGCAGCTCCGGGACTAGCGGGGGAAGAGATACGCAGTATTTT.

The J gene is TRBJ2-3, the V gene TRBV29-1; D call uncertain. V was pared by 6 bases and J by 0 bases, with 10 bases between. Looked up from germline, CDR1 is SQVTM and CDR2 is ANQGSEA. This CDR3 is built from 13 residues. CDR3 sequence reads: CSVPDFSTDTQYF. The CDR3 bases are TGCAGCGTCCCCGACTTTAGCACAGATACGCAGTATTTT.

The genes are TRBV5-1 and TRBJ2-2; no definite D call. This CDR3 has 15 residues. Germline CDR1 SGHRS, CDR2 YFSETQ. The V gene lost 3 bases and the J gene lost 1 base, with 10 bases spanning the gap. CDR3 sequence reads: CASSSKTVNTGELFF. CDR3 in DNA: TGCGCCAGCAGCTCTAAAACGGTGAACACCGGGGAGCTGTTTTTT.

The chain couples TRBV5-1 to TRBJ1-1, with D perhaps TRBD1 (6 bases). Deletions cut 0 bases from V and 0 bases from J, with 18 bases between. The germline V gene has CDR1 SGHRS and CDR2 YFSETQ. The CDR3 contains 18 residues. The CDR3 loop is CASSLGLLNRAMNTEAFF. As DNA, the CDR3 is TGCGCCAGCAGCTTGGGCCTTCTGAACAGGGCAATGAACACTGAAGCTTTCTTT.

A few counts support this clone. The chain recombines TRBV7-2 with TRBJ1-1; the D gene is possibly TRBD1 (6 bases). The CDR3 consists of 15 residues. Germline loops: CDR1 SGHTA, CDR2 FQGNSA. Between the trimmed V and J ends, which lost 5 bases and 0 bases, there was a span of 13 bases. The CDR3 protein is CASSRSRGMNTEAFF. The CDR3 DNA reads as TGTGCCAGCAGCCGTTCTAGGGGGATGAACACTGAAGCTTTCTTT. Full variable domain (outside the CDR3, taken from reference TRBV7-2 and TRBJ1-1): GAGVSQSPSNKVTEKGKDVELRCDPISGHTALYWYRQSLGQGLEFLIYFQGNSAPDKSGLPSDRFSAERTGGSVSTLTIQRTQQEDSAVYLCASSRSRGMNTEAFFGQGTRLTVV.

The chain is built from TRBV5-1 and TRBJ1-3; TRBD1 is a possible D gene (5 bases). The germline gives CDR1 SGHRS, CDR2 YFSETQ. The CDR3 is 14 amino acids. Trimming took 0 bases from V and 7 from J, leaving 11 bases between them. CDR3 sequence: CASSLGQGGNTIYF. CDR3 nucleotide sequence: TGCGCCAGCAGCTTGGGGCAGGGAGGGAACACCATATATTTT.

The chain employs TRBV5-1 and TRBJ2-3; 12 bases agree with TRBD2. Per germline, CDR1 SGHRS and CDR2 YFSETQ. With V trimmed by 5 bases and J by 3 bases, 10 bases remained unmatched. The CDR3 is 17 amino acids. The chain's CDR3 is CASRASSGGAGTDTQYF. CDR3 DNA: TGCGCCAGCAGGGCGTCTAGCGGGGGGGCAGGGACAGATACGCAGTATTTT. The full variable domain, its missing parts supplied by reference TRBV5-1 and TRBJ2-3, is KAGVTQTPRYLIKTRGQQVTLSCSPISGHRSVSWYQQTPGQGLQFLFEYFSETQRNKGNFPGRFSGRQFSNSRSEMNVSTLELGDSALYLCASRASSGGAGTDTQYFGPGTRLTVL.

The chain carries TRBV19 and TRBJ1-3, with 7 positions matching TRBD1. V shed 1 base and J 4 bases; nucleotides not matched to a gene: 7. The CDR3 sequence is 16 residues long. Germline V gives CDR1 LNHDA, CDR2 SQIVND (reference sequence). The CDR3 loop is CASSIVRPGQGNTIYF. The CDR3 DNA reads as TGTGCCAGTAGTATAGTTCGACCGGGACAGGGAAACACCATATATTTT.

The chain is built from TRBV5-4 and TRBJ1-1; 7 bases align to TRBD1. The germline V gene encodes CDR1 SGHNT and CDR2 YYREEE (reference sequence). The length of the CDR3 is 14 residues. J was trimmed by 6 bases and V by 0 bases; bases with no gene match: 5. CDR3: CASSLAAGQSEAFF. CDR3 sequence (DNA): TGTGCCAGCAGCTTGGCCGCGGGACAGTCTGAAGCTTTCTTT.

The genes are TRBV5-1 and TRBJ2-2; D may be TRBD1 (5 bases). CDR1 and CDR2 from the germline V gene are SGHRS and YFSETQ. The CDR3 is 15 amino acids. V was cut by 0 bases and J by 4 bases, with 10 bases left in between. CDR3 amino acids: CASSLGQGGTGELFF. The CDR3 nucleotides are TGCGCCAGCAGCTTGGGGCAGGGCGGCACCGGGGAGCTGTTTTTT.